The 11 T cell receptor beta chains given below trace back to one sample, sequenced in a study of regulatory T cells in long-lasting Graves disease. Regarding time point: persistent/refractory GD, antithyroid drugs over 5 years with positive TRAb. PBMCs were the source of the RNA used for TCR sequencing. For TCR beta, libraries came from iRepertoire HTBI primers and Arm-PCR of CDR3 regions. TCRdb ran MiXCR on the multiplex PCR reads and lists one entry per CDR3 protein. The table records 350,000 to 450,000 distinct CDR3 sequences, around 20% of them present only once. The sample was peripheral blood mononuclear cells (PBMCs), taken when the disease was refractory, from a patient treated with antithyroid drugs. Source of these receptors: a female donor with Graves disease.

The rearrangement uses TRBV6-1 and TRBJ1-1; the match to TRBD1 covers 9 bases. Germline loops: CDR1 MNHNS, CDR2 SASEGT. The CDR3 runs to 14 residues. Trimming at V came to 8 bases and at J to 5 bases, leaving 9 bases not matched to a gene. Written as DNA, the CDR3 is TGTGCCAGCGGGAGGACAGGGGACGGGACTGAAGCTTTCTTT. Translated, it gives CASGRTGDGTEAFF.

The V and J genes are TRBV7-9 and TRBJ2-1, with D hard to call. The CDR3 is made up of 11 amino acids. Germline assignment: CDR1 SEHNR and CDR2 FQNEAQ (reference sequence). Trimming stripped 1 base from V and 13 bases from J, with 8 bases between. The CDR3 DNA is TGTGCCAGCAGCTTAGGTACAGCTCAGTTCTTC. Its protein is CASSLGTAQFF.

The V call is TRBV10-3, the J call TRBJ2-5; D unclear. The V end lost 6 bases, the J end lost 5 bases, and 7 bases lay between the germline ends. Germline lookup yields CDR1 ENHRY and CDR2 SYGVKD. The length of the CDR3 is 11 residues. CDR3 region: CAIRDGETQYF. CDR3 DNA sequence: TGTGCCATCAGGGACGGGGAGACCCAGTACTTC.

The table lists this clonotype with many counts. This chain uses TRBV2 with TRBJ1-6, with TRBD1 identical over 8 bases. The CDR3 runs to 14 residues. The V gene's germline CDR1 is SNHLY and CDR2 FYNNEI. Trimming removed 4 bases from V and 9 bases from J; junction bases left unmatched: 5. DNA for the CDR3: TGTGCCAGCAGTGCGGGACAGGCCTTTTCACCCCTCCACTTT. This encodes CASSAGQAFSPLHF.

The chain joins TRBV3-1 to TRBJ2-3, with TRBD1 as a possible D gene (5 bases). The CDR3 loop spans 16 amino acids. Germline V gene lookup returns CDR1 LGHDT and CDR2 YNNKEL (reference sequence). The germline V and J ends were trimmed by 5 bases and 3 bases, with 18 bases remaining between them. CDR3 DNA sequence: TGTGCCAGCAGCGTCGAGATAGGGGTTCCGACAGATACGCAGTATTTT. It codes for CASSVEIGVPTDTQYF.

This clonotype showed up many times. The chain employs TRBV24-1 and TRBJ2-1, with D tentatively TRBD2 (5 bases). V was cut by 4 bases and J by 6 bases, with 12 bases left in between. Germline-derived CDR1 and CDR2 are KGHDR and SFDVKD. The CDR3 contains 14 residues. Written as DNA, the CDR3 is TGTGCCACCAGTGACCATACTAGTCGCAATGAGCAGTTCTTC. It encodes CATSDHTSRNEQFF.

The CDR3 sequence: CASSFLGQGWEAFF. Here the CDR3 DNA reads TGTGCCAGCAGTTTCCTAGGACAGGGGTGGGAGGCTTTCTTT. The chain has TRBV28 and TRBJ1-1; 9 bases align to TRBD1. The germline V gene encodes CDR1 MDHEN and CDR2 SYDVKM. The CDR3 length is 14 residues. V lost 3 bases, J lost 11 bases, and 10 bases stayed unmatched.

This clonotype came up many times. The gene calls are TRBV19 and TRBJ1-5; D might be TRBD1 (5 bases). V gave up 5 bases and J gave up 0 bases, with 20 bases separating them. The CDR3 spans 18 residues. Germline V lookup: CDR1 LNHDA, CDR2 SQIVND (reference sequence). The CDR3 DNA reads as TGTGCCAGTAGTGTTGACAGTCTAACGGGATATAGCAATCAGCCCCAGCATTTT. Translated, it gives CASSVDSLTGYSNQPQHF.

This clonotype was counted many times. The chain is built from TRBV7-2 and TRBJ2-4; D not certain. This CDR3 has 12 residues. CDR1 is SGHTA, CDR2 FQGNSA, per germline. V was pared by 5 bases and J by 10 bases, with 12 bases between. Here the CDR3 reads CASSRLRTIQYF. The CDR3 nucleotides are TGTGCCAGCAGCCGCTTACGCACAATTCAGTACTTC.

The chain carries TRBV29-1 and TRBJ1-2, with D maybe TRBD1 (6 bases). The CDR3 length is 13 residues. The V end lost 6 bases, the J end lost 6 bases, and 17 bases lay between the germline ends. The germline V gene has CDR1 SQVTM and CDR2 ANQGSEA. The CDR3 reads CSVETTGMNGYTF. The CDR3 nucleotides are TGCAGCGTGGAAACTACAGGGATGAATGGCTACACCTTC.

As for this clonotype: A read error may be the cause here, since a much bigger clone is one base away. This likely comes from a read error, as the CDR3 has no conserved phenylalanine or tryptophan at its end. The rearrangement uses TRBV27 and TRBJ1-2; 7 bases fit TRBD1. The CDR3 totals 12 residues. Germline CDR1 and CDR2: MNHEY and SMNVEV (reference sequence). Unmatched junction bases numbered 6, after V lost 6 bases and J lost 8 bases. CDR3 sequence reads: CASRRTGQGYTL. The CDR3 bases are TGTGCCAGCAGGAGGACAGGACAAGGCTACACCCTC.